This TCR beta chain is drawn from a study of T cell responses to AZD1222 COVID-19 vaccine. Across the whole study: Second-dose schedules of about 4 or about 12 weeks were combined.

This clone was seen just once. Its antigen is unknown. Profiling relied on immunoSEQ multiplex PCR, and the TCRdb table lists in-frame clones only, not all of them. The sample holds 97,000 or so clones, 85% to 90% seen once. The CDR3 is made up of 14 amino acids. With V trimmed by 3 bases and J by 7 bases, 12 bases remained unmatched. Germline CDR1 is DFQATT and CDR2 is SNEGSKA (reference sequence). Study results and caveats: Within unmutated variant regions lay the reported targets of nearly half of spike-specific TCRs.

The source of this sequence is an adult in good health. The source material was peripheral blood, sampled on day 0 of AZD1222 vaccination. The chain links TRBV20-1 to TRBJ2-7; 7 nucleotides align to TRBD2. CDR3 sequence reads: CSASPWGGAGEQYF. CDR3 nucleotides: TGCAGTGCTAGTCCATGGGGGGGAGCGGGTGAGCAGTACTTC.